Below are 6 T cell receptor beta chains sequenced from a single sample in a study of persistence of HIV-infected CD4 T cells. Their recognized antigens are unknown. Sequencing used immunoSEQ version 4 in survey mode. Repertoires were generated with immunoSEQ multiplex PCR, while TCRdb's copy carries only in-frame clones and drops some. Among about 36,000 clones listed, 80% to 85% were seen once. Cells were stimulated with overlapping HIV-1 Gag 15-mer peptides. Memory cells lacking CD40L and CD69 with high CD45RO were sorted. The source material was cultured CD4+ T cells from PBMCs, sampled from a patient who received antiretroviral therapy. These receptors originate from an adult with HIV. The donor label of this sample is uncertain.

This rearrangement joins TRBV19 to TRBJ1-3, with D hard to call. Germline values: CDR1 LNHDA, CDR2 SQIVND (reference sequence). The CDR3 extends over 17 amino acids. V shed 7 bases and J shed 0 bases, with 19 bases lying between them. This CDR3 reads CASNNPSGRRSGNTIYF. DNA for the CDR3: TGTGCCAGTAACAACCCGTCGGGCAGGCGCTCTGGAAACACCATATATTTT.

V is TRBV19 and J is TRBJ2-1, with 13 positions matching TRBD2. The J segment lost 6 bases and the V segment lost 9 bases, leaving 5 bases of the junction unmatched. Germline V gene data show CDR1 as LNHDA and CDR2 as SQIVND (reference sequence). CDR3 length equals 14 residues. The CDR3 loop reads CASSGLAGSNEQFF. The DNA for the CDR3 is TGTGCCAGCTCGGGACTAGCGGGGAGCAATGAGCAGTTCTTC.

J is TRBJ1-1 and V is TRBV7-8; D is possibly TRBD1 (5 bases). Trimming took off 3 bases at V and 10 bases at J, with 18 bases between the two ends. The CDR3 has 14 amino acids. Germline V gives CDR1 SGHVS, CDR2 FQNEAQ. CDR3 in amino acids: CASSFTQAKMVAFF. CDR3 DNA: TGTGCCAGCAGCTTTACACAGGCGAAGATGGTAGCTTTCTTT. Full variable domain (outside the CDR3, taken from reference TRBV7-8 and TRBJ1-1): GAGVSQSPRYKVAKRGQDVALRCDPISGHVSLFWYQQALGQGPEFLTYFQNEAQLDKSGLPSDRFFAERPEGSVSTLKIQRTQQEDSAVYLCASSFTQAKMVAFFGQGTRLTVV.

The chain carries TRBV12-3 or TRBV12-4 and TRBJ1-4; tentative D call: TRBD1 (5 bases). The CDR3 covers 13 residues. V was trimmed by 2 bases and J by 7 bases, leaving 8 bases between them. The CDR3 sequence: CASSLRGGEKLFF. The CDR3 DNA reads TGTGCCAGCAGTTTAAGGGGAGGTGAAAAACTGTTTTTT.

The CDR3 nucleotides read TGTGCCACCGTTAGCGGCGGCACAGATACGCAGTATTTT. The encoded protein is CATVSGGTDTQYF. This rearrangement joins TRBV15 to TRBJ2-3; D might be TRBD2 (6 bases). Trimming removed 8 bases at V and 1 base at J, with 10 bases between. This CDR3 is 13 amino acids long. The germline V gene has CDR1 LNHNV and CDR2 YYDKDF (reference sequence).

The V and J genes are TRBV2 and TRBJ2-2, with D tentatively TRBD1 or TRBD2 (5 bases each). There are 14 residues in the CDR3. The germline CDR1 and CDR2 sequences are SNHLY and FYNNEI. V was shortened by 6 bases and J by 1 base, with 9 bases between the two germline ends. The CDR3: CASSGTENTGELFF. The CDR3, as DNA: TGTGCCAGCAGCGGGACGGAGAACACCGGGGAGCTGTTTTTT.